These T cell receptor beta chains were read from a single sample in a study of blood T cell repertoires in COVID-19. Assay used: immunoSEQ multiplex PCR; TCRdb lists only in-frame clones, some missing. The sample has fewer than 400,000 clones, about 90% seen once. Sample: PBMCs or T cells enriched from blood (not recorded which). The receptors derive from a man aged 25-45 years who had recovered from COVID-19. CDR3s include the opening cysteine and the closing phenylalanine or tryptophan. A D gene is named only where the DNA matches it firmly. A clone size is listed for some rows: how often the clone was seen (once, few, many), or a class if it is expanded.

d_gene	v_gene	len	j_gene	abundance	CDR3aa	CDR3nt
NA	TRBV7-9	14	TRBJ2-1	NA	CATLRAGWGDEQFF	TGTGCCACCCTTAGAGCCGGGTGGGGCGATGAGCAGTTCTTC
NA	TRBV10-3	12	TRBJ2-3	NA	CAISERGDTQYF	TGTGCCATCAGTGAAAGGGGGGATACGCAGTATTTT
TRBD2	TRBV27	14	TRBJ2-7	NA	CASSLSGGGYEQYF	TGTGCCAGCAGTTTATCGGGCGGGGGCTACGAGCAGTACTTC
TRBD1	TRBV28	14	TRBJ2-7	once	CASSLSGTGGEQYF	TGTGCCAGCAGTTTATCAGGGACAGGGGGCGAGCAGTACTTC
NA	TRBV29-1	13	TRBJ1-6	once	CSVRLASNSPLHF	TGCAGCGTACGACTAGCAAGTAATTCACCCCTCCACTTT
NA	TRBV28	16	TRBJ2-7	NA	CASSSSSGSDSYEQYF	TGTGCCAGCAGTTCCTCCTCGGGTTCAGACTCCTACGAGCAGTACTTC
TRBD1	TRBV28	14	TRBJ1-3	NA	CASSFQGVGNTIYF	TGTGCCAGCAGTTTCCAGGGGGTCGGAAACACCATATATTTT
NA	TRBV9	23	TRBJ1-3	NA	CASSVGSGDSYGGLRYSGNTIYF	TGTGCCAGCAGCGTAGGTAGCGGGGACTCTTACGGCGGGCTGCGTTACTCTGGAAACACCATATATTTT
TRBD1	TRBV5-1	16	TRBJ1-3	NA	CASSLTVTGVGNTIYF	TGCGCCAGCAGCCTGACGGTAACAGGGGTCGGAAACACCATATATTTT
TRBD2	TRBV5-1	19	TRBJ2-3	NA	CASSLALLAGAYSTDTQYF	TGCGCCAGCAGCTTGGCCTTACTAGCGGGGGCTTATAGCACAGATACGCAGTATTTT
NA	TRBV13	12	TRBJ2-7	NA	CASSLVSTEQYF	TGTGCCAGCAGCTTAGTGAGCACCGAGCAGTACTTC
TRBD1	TRBV27	14	TRBJ2-7	NA	CASSLRQGDYEQYF	TGTGCCAGCAGTCTGAGGCAGGGGGACTACGAGCAGTACTTC
NA	TRBV3-1/TRBV3-2	17	TRBJ1-3	NA	CASSQERVSSSGNTIYF	TGTGCCAGCAGCCAAGAGCGAGTTAGCAGCTCTGGAAACACCATATATTTT
NA	TRBV6-5	13	TRBJ1-2	few	CASSNRVDYGYTF	TGTGCCAGCAGTAACAGGGTAGACTATGGCTACACCTTC
NA	TRBV9	15	TRBJ2-7	NA	CASSVEAGRSYEQYF	TGTGCCAGCAGCGTAGAGGCAGGGAGGTCCTACGAGCAGTACTTC
NA	TRBV9	15	TRBJ1-5	NA	CASSVDGAMNQPQHF	TGTGCCAGCAGCGTAGATGGGGCGATGAATCAGCCCCAGCATTTT
TRBD1	TRBV5-4	14	TRBJ1-6	NA	CASRADRGSSPLHF	TGTGCCAGCAGGGCGGACAGGGGCTCTTCACCCCTCCACTTT
NA	TRBV18	14	TRBJ1-6	NA	CASSTGYDNSPLHF	TGTGCCAGCTCCACAGGGTACGACAATTCACCCCTCCACTTT
TRBD1	TRBV5-1	19	TRBJ2-3	NA	CASSFYRTGELPSTDTQYF	TGCGCCAGCAGCTTCTACCGGACAGGAGAGTTACCGAGCACAGATACGCAGTATTTT
NA	TRBV6-5	15	TRBJ1-1	NA	CASSYFDSGDTEAFF	TGTGCCAGCAGTTACTTCGACTCCGGGGACACTGAAGCTTTCTTT
TRBD1	TRBV5-4	15	TRBJ2-5	NA	CASSPLQGAQETQYF	TGTGCCAGCAGCCCCCTCCAGGGGGCCCAAGAGACCCAGTACTTC
NA	TRBV3-1/TRBV3-2	12	TRBJ1-2	few	CASSLGVYGYTF	TGTGCCAGCAGCCTCGGGGTCTATGGCTACACCTTC
NA	TRBV3-1/TRBV3-2	17	TRBJ2-5	NA	CASSPSSVVERGETQYF	TGTGCCAGCAGCCCTTCGTCAGTCGTAGAACGGGGGGAGACCCAGTACTTC
TRBD1	TRBV10-1	13	TRBJ1-1	once	CASQVGRGAEAFF	TGCGCCAGCCAGGTCGGCAGGGGGGCTGAAGCTTTCTTT
NA	TRBV9	15	TRBJ2-5	NA	CASSVGGGLQETQYF	TGTGCCAGCAGCGTAGGCGGGGGCCTTCAAGAGACCCAGTACTTC
TRBD2	TRBV6-4	15	TRBJ2-1	many	CASSGGTSGGNEQFF	TGTGCCAGCAGTGGGGGGACTAGCGGTGGCAATGAGCAGTTCTTC
TRBD2	TRBV15	15	TRBJ2-7	NA	CATSTSRTSGDGQYF	TGTGCCACCAGCACCTCGAGGACTAGCGGGGACGGGCAGTACTTC
TRBD1	TRBV5-1	15	TRBJ2-3	NA	CASSLYRGLTDTQYF	TGCGCCAGCAGCTTGTACAGGGGGCTTACAGATACGCAGTATTTT
NA	TRBV2	15	TRBJ2-1	NA	CASSRVGHLYNEQFF	TGTGCCAGCAGCAGAGTGGGACACCTTTACAATGAGCAGTTCTTC
NA	TRBV7-9	14	TRBJ2-1	NA	CASSLVAGVIEQFF	TGTGCCAGCAGCTTAGTGGCTGGAGTCATAGAGCAGTTCTTC
NA	TRBV19	15	TRBJ1-5	NA	CASSIVYRSNQPQHF	TGTGCCAGTAGTATAGTTTACAGAAGCAATCAGCCCCAGCATTTT
TRBD1	TRBV7-3	15	TRBJ2-1	NA	CASSDRDGSYNEQFF	TGTGCCAGCAGCGACAGGGATGGGTCCTACAATGAGCAGTTCTTC
NA	TRBV5-4	14	TRBJ1-1	NA	CASSPLTGPNEAFF	TGTGCCAGCAGCCCCCTGACAGGACCGAATGAAGCTTTCTTT
NA	TRBV28	16	TRBJ2-3	NA	CASSLGLATYTDTQYF	TGTGCCAGCAGTTTAGGTCTAGCGACCTACACAGATACGCAGTATTTT
NA	TRBV4-1	13	TRBJ1-6	NA	CASSRADRTPLHF	TGCGCCAGCAGCCGAGCGGATAGGACACCCCTCCACTTT
TRBD2	TRBV5-1	16	TRBJ2-5	NA	CASSLRLLAIQETQYF	TGCGCCAGCAGCTTGCGCCTACTAGCGATCCAAGAGACCCAGTACTTC
TRBD1	TRBV11-2	16	TRBJ2-3	NA	CASSLLGQGATDTQYF	TGTGCCAGCAGCTTATTGGGACAGGGGGCCACAGATACGCAGTATTTT
NA	TRBV7-2	13	TRBJ2-7	once	CASSLVSPYEQYF	TGTGCCAGCAGCTTAGTGAGCCCCTACGAGCAGTACTTC
TRBD1	TRBV13	16	TRBJ1-5	NA	CASSLGGQGRDQPQHF	TGTGCCAGCAGCTTAGGGGGACAGGGCAGGGATCAGCCCCAGCATTTT
NA	TRBV6-5	14	TRBJ1-1	NA	CASNGGDMNTEAFF	TGTGCTTCAAACGGGGGGGACATGAACACTGAAGCTTTCTTT
NA	TRBV2	12	TRBJ2-6	NA	CASTERANVLTF	TGTGCCAGCACCGAGAGGGCCAACGTCCTGACTTTC
NA	TRBV2	13	TRBJ2-1	NA	CASSPPPHIEQFF	TGTGCCAGCAGTCCCCCCCCTCACATTGAGCAGTTCTTC
TRBD1	TRBV3-1/TRBV3-2	13	TRBJ2-7	NA	CASSRFFGQAVFF	TGTGCCAGCAGCCGCTTTTTCGGACAGGCAGTATTCTTC
TRBD1	TRBV10-3	15	TRBJ1-2	NA	CAISRDRIANYGYTF	TGTGCCATCAGCCGGGACAGGATAGCTAACTATGGCTACACCTTC
NA	TRBV10-1	13	TRBJ1-1	NA	CAKGDRSETEAFF	TGCGCCAAAGGCGACAGAAGTGAAACTGAAGCTTTCTTT
TRBD1	TRBV12-5	11	TRBJ1-2	NA	CGGTGDYGYTF	TGTGGGGGGACAGGAGACTATGGCTACACCTTC
TRBD1	TRBV27	17	TRBJ1-3	NA	CASSFSWRGLSGNTIYF	TGTGCCAGCAGTTTTTCCTGGAGGGGGCTCTCTGGAAACACCATATATTTT
NA	TRBV12-3/TRBV12-4	13	TRBJ1-5	NA	CASSFSGSQPQHF	TGTGCCAGCAGTTTTAGTGGGAGCCAGCCCCAGCATTTT
NA	TRBV28	13	TRBJ1-2	NA	CASSLAGPYGYTF	TGTGCCAGCAGTTTGGCAGGGCCATATGGCTACACCTTC
NA	TRBV11-2	18	TRBJ1-3	NA	CASSPTPGTLSSGNTIYF	TGTGCCAGCAGCCCGACCCCCGGGACACTGAGCTCTGGAAACACCATATATTTT
TRBD1	TRBV5-4	14	TRBJ1-1	NA	CASSLQGDATEAFF	TGTGCCAGCAGCTTACAGGGGGATGCCACTGAAGCTTTCTTT
NA	TRBV9	12	TRBJ2-1	NA	CASSVARDEQFF	TGTGCCAGCAGCGTAGCCCGTGATGAGCAGTTCTTC
NA	TRBV9	15	TRBJ2-1	NA	CASSVGGSPGNEQFF	TGTGCCAGCAGCGTTGGCGGGTCACCGGGGAATGAGCAGTTCTTC
NA	TRBV27	13	TRBJ2-2	NA	CASGRGAYRELFF	TGTGCCAGCGGCCGCGGGGCATACCGGGAGCTGTTTTTT
NA	TRBV4-1	13	TRBJ2-5	NA	CASSQLRGETQYF	TGCGCCAGCAGCCAACTCAGGGGAGAGACCCAGTACTTC
NA	TRBV5-1	17	TRBJ2-2	once	CASSRDPLGLNTGELFF	TGCGCCAGCAGCAGAGACCCACTAGGGTTGAACACCGGGGAGCTGTTTTTT
NA	TRBV19	16	TRBJ2-7	few	CASSITGLPSSYEQYF	TGTGCCAGTAGTATTACGGGACTCCCGAGCTCCTACGAGCAGTACTTC
NA	TRBV28	16	TRBJ1-5	NA	CASSSTKAGPLTPQHF	TGTGCCAGCAGCTCGACCAAAGCGGGACCCCTGACGCCCCAGCATTTT